These T cell receptor beta chains were read from a single sample in a study of PD-1 blockade in classical Hodgkin lymphoma. The protocol was immunoSEQ multiplex PCR, while the TCRdb copy is restricted to in-frame clones and leaves out a portion. In the table there are about 37,000 clones, roughly 88% of which are singletons. The material was peripheral blood mononuclear cells (PBMCs), obtained before the second cycle of nivolumab. These TCRs come from a human donor with classical Hodgkin lymphoma. Each CDR3 is given with its conserved first and last residue. Fields, in order: clone size, V gene, J gene, D gene, CDR3 protein, CDR3 DNA. A D gene is named only where the DNA matches it firmly. Clone size is not always given. Where it is, it says once, few, many or a class for expanded clones.

.	TRBV11-2	TRBJ1-5	.	CASSFQGHQPQHF	TGTGCCAGCAGCTTCCAGGGACATCAGCCCCAGCATTTT
.	TRBV2	TRBJ1-5	.	CASKQGSQPQHF	TGTGCCAGCAAACAGGGAAGTCAGCCCCAGCATTTT
.	TRBV19	TRBJ1-4	TRBD1	CASSRGQSTNEKLFF	TGTGCCAGTAGTAGGGGACAGTCAACTAATGAAAAACTGTTTTTT
.	TRBV10-3	TRBJ2-1	.	CAITGGPGSGKNEQFF	TGTGCCATCACTGGGGGACCAGGTAGTGGGAAAAATGAGCAGTTCTTC
.	TRBV19	TRBJ1-2	.	CASTQPQGLLSYGYTF	TGTGCCAGCACCCAACCCCAGGGGCTTCTCAGCTATGGCTACACCTTC
.	TRBV27	TRBJ1-4	TRBD1	CASMIRGQGGEKLFF	TGTGCCAGCATGATCAGGGGACAGGGGGGTGAAAAACTGTTTTTT
.	TRBV6-4	TRBJ2-1	.	CASSEFGRDSYNEQFF	TGTGCCAGCAGTGAGTTCGGCAGGGATTCCTACAATGAGCAGTTCTTC
.	TRBV28	TRBJ1-4	.	CASRERQGYEKLFF	TGTGCCAGCAGGGAAAGGCAGGGGTATGAAAAACTGTTTTTT
.	TRBV5-1	TRBJ1-2	.	CASSPRRTPLGYTF	TGCGCCAGCAGCCCGAGGAGGACCCCCTTGGGCTACACCTTC
.	TRBV11-1	TRBJ1-2	.	CASTHAGMYGYTF	TGTGCCAGCACCCATGCGGGGATGTATGGCTACACCTTC
.	TRBV7-9	TRBJ2-7	.	CASSFPYPYEQYF	TGTGCCAGCAGTTTCCCATATCCCTACGAGCAGTACTTC
.	TRBV6-5	TRBJ2-7	.	CASSDLRAEQYF	TGTGCCAGCAGTGATCTCCGGGCCGAGCAGTACTTC
once	TRBV4-1	TRBJ2-1	.	CASSQDAAFQTANEQFF	TGCGCCAGCAGCCAAGATGCGGCGTTTCAAACGGCCAATGAGCAGTTCTTC
.	TRBV19	TRBJ1-5	TRBD1	CASSRQGSEPQHF	TGTGCCAGTAGCCGACAGGGATCAGAGCCCCAGCATTTT
.	TRBV2	TRBJ2-1	TRBD2	CASTGTSGLSNEQFF	TGTGCCAGCACCGGGACTAGCGGGTTATCCAATGAGCAGTTCTTC
.	TRBV27	TRBJ2-1	TRBD2	CASSPGTKIPMLDEQFF	TGTGCCAGCAGCCCCGGGACTAAAATCCCTATGTTGGATGAGCAGTTCTTC
.	TRBV19	TRBJ1-3	.	CASSIGSGTGNTIYF	TGTGCCAGTAGTATAGGTAGCGGAACTGGAAACACCATATATTTT
.	TRBV5-4	TRBJ2-5	TRBD2	CASSTTLLAGQETQYF	TGTGCCAGCAGCACCACCTTACTAGCGGGACAAGAGACCCAGTACTTC
.	TRBV5-6	TRBJ2-2	TRBD1	CASSWTGPGELFF	TGTGCCAGCAGCTGGACAGGACCCGGGGAGCTGTTTTTT
.	TRBV27	TRBJ1-4	.	CASSLLGAEEKLFF	TGTGCCAGCAGTTTATTGGGGGCGGAAGAAAAACTGTTTTTT
few	TRBV19	TRBJ1-1	.	CASNLAEGTEAFF	TGTGCCAGTAATTTGGCAGAAGGCACTGAAGCTTTCTTT
once	TRBV6-5	TRBJ1-1	.	CASSYSPQAEAFF	TGTGCCAGCAGTTACTCTCCACAGGCGGAAGCTTTCTTT
.	TRBV4-1	TRBJ2-1	TRBD2	CASSQVVERGPLNEQFF	TGCGCCAGCAGCCAAGTTGTCGAGCGGGGGCCCTTGAATGAGCAGTTCTTC
.	TRBV5-1	TRBJ2-1	.	CASSLAGEQFF	TGCGCCAGCAGCTTGGCGGGAGAGCAGTTCTTC
.	TRBV4-1	TRBJ2-7	.	CASSLSTLGDSYEQYF	TGCGCCAGCAGCCTAAGTACGTTGGGGGACTCCTACGAGCAGTACTTC
.	TRBV28	TRBJ2-3	.	CASSLEEEDTQYF	TGTGCCAGCAGTTTAGAAGAGGAGGATACGCAGTATTTT
few	TRBV19	TRBJ1-1	.	CASEWGTEAFF	TGTGCCAGTGAATGGGGAACTGAAGCTTTCTTT
.	TRBV9	TRBJ2-5	TRBD2	CASSGLAGEETQYF	TGTGCCAGCAGTGGACTAGCGGGAGAAGAGACCCAGTACTTC
.	TRBV9	TRBJ2-7	TRBD1	CASSVGAGGTYEQYF	TGTGCCAGCAGCGTAGGGGCAGGGGGCACGTACGAGCAGTACTTC
.	TRBV6-5	TRBJ1-2	.	CASSPGGLSNYGYTF	TGTGCCAGCAGTCCTGGGGGACTGTCTAACTATGGCTACACCTTC
.	TRBV18	TRBJ2-7	.	CASSPSTTATASSYEQYF	TGTGCCAGCTCACCCAGCACGACCGCGACAGCGAGCTCCTACGAGCAGTACTTC
few	TRBV7-9	TRBJ1-2	.	CASSRASARYGYTF	TGTGCCAGCAGCCGAGCGAGCGCTCGCTATGGCTACACCTTC